The following is a TCR beta chain sequence with its context. No antigen is known for it. Naive CD8 isolation took CD45RO-negative cells positively selected for CCR7 and excluded terminally differentiated effector memory CD45RA+ cells. Everyone who donated was a Caucasian adult who lived in Nashville, Tennessee. A deep-level run was used for the assay. Here immunoSEQ multiplex PCR was the method, and the copy in TCRdb shows in-frame clones only, minus some. The repertoire holds about 2 million clones, with approximately 94% as singletons. The sample belongs to a study of shared clonotypes between healthy human individuals. Overall study results and limits: Generation of non-shared clonotypes was less probable than generation of clonotypes shared by all four donors.

The sequenced sample consisted of naive CD8+ T cells sorted from blood. The sequence derives from a man between 18 and 35 years old in good health.

As DNA, the CDR3 is TGTGCCAGCAGCCAACTAAACAGGGACTATGGCTACACCTTC. Its translation is CASSQLNRDYGYTF. This chain connects TRBV14 to TRBJ1-2; D might be TRBD1 (6 bases). The CDR3 runs 14 residues. V was cut by 2 bases and J by 3 bases, with 10 bases left in between. Per germline, CDR1 SGHDN and CDR2 FVKESK.